Below are 2 T cell receptor beta chains sequenced from a single sample in a study of cytomegalovirus exposure and HLA in healthy donors. The primer mix had 60 Vbeta and 13 Jbeta primers. Assay: immunoSEQ multiplex PCR; the TCRdb copy retains only in-frame clones and omits some. The repertoire has over 85,000 clones, roughly 86% of them found once; the top ten carry around 1.9%. Material: PBMCs. These receptors all stem from a man aged 35 to 55 in good health and CMV-seronegative.

The rearrangement joins TRBV6-1 to TRBJ1-5, with 7 bases lining up with TRBD1. The CDR3 is 14 amino acids. V was clipped by 7 bases and J by 4 bases; unmatched bases: 7. Per germline, CDR1 MNHNS and CDR2 SASEGT. Written as DNA, the CDR3 is TGTGCCAGCACCCGGGACAGTCCAAATCAGCCCCAGCATTTT. Its protein is CASTRDSPNQPQHF.

The gene calls are TRBV10-3 and TRBJ2-1; the match to TRBD2 covers 7 bases. Germline V gene lookup returns CDR1 ENHRY and CDR2 SYGVKD. The V segment lost 10 bases and the J segment 6 bases; nucleotides outside the gene matches: 9. The CDR3 length is 13 residues. Here the CDR3 reads CATGGREGNEQFF. DNA for the CDR3: TGTGCCACTGGGGGGAGGGAAGGCAATGAGCAGTTCTTC.